This T cell receptor beta chain was sequenced for a study of CD8 T cells in ankylosing spondylitis. This clonotype was recorded many times. TCRdb re-called the 5' RACE reads through MiXCR, storing one row per CDR3 protein. The repertoire has around 250,000 distinct CDR3 sequences, approximately 11% of them found once; the top ten carry less than 7.5%. The CDR3 is 14 amino acids. CDR1 and CDR2 from the germline V gene are DFQATT and SNEGSKA (reference sequence). V dropped 5 bases and J dropped 6; count of bases not matched to a gene: 10. This clonotype originated in a male donor with ankylosing spondylitis or in good health (not recorded which). The sequencing input was blood, either unsorted or a sorted T cell fraction (not recorded which). The chain is built from TRBV20-1 and TRBJ2-7; 10 nucleotides align to TRBD2. CDR3 loop: CSAGVRLAGVEQYF. CDR3 in DNA: TGCAGTGCTGGGGTCAGGCTAGCGGGAGTCGAGCAGTACTTC.